This T cell receptor (beta chain) derives from a study of regulatory T cells in long-lasting Graves disease. This clonotype occurred many times. Its antigen is still unknown. Indicated time point: persistent/refractory GD, antithyroid drugs over 5 years with positive TRAb. PBMC RNA served as the TCR library source. The CDR3 is 16 residues long. V was clipped by 2 bases and J by 4 bases, with 17 bases between them. Study results and limitations: Having few samples may have compromised the accuracy.

Both iRepertoire HTBI primers and Arm-PCR of CDR3 regions were used to build the TCR beta libraries. One entry per CDR3 protein, called by TCRdb with MiXCR from the multiplex PCR reads. Among 650,000 to 850,000 distinct CDR3 sequences listed, 30% were seen once. This TCR derives from a female donor with Graves disease. The chain couples TRBV12-3 or TRBV12-4 to TRBJ1-2; D call uncertain. The sample in question was peripheral blood mononuclear cells (PBMCs), obtained when the disease was refractory, from a patient treated with antithyroid drugs. The CDR3 spells CASSLNGRVRRYGYTF. In DNA form, the CDR3 reads TGTGCCAGCAGTTTAAACGGCCGGGTTCGACGCTATGGCTACACCTTC.